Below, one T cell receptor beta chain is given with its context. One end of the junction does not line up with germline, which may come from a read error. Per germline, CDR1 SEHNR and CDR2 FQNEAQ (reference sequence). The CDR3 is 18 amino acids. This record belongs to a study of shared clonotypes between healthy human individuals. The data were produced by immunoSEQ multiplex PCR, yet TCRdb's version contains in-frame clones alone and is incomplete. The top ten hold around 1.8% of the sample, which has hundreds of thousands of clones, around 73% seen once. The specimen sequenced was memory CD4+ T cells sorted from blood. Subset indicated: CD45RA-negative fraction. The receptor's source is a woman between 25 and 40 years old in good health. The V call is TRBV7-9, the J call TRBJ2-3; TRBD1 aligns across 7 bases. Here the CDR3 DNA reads TGTGCCAGCAGCCCCACTCAGGGGGACCTCTCCCACGCTCGCCTTCAGGGTTTT. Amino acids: CASSPTQGDLSHARLQGF.